The entry below describes one T cell receptor beta chain. Generated by immunoSEQ multiplex PCR, the TCRdb table keeps only in-frame clones and is missing some. The sample holds around 130,000 clones; roughly 89% are singletons and the top ten take almost 5.5%. The CDR3 extends over 16 amino acids. With 0 bases removed from V and 0 bases from J, the gap between germline ends came to 8 bases. Germline CDR1 KGHSH, CDR2 LQKENI. This entry belongs to a study of T cell responses to AZD1222 COVID-19 vaccine. The sample consisted of peripheral blood, taken on day 0 of AZD1222 vaccination. This receptor was obtained from an adult in good health. The rearrangement links TRBV18 to TRBJ1-4; no reliable D call. CDR3 in amino acids: CASSPPTAATNEKLFF. In DNA, the CDR3 is TGTGCCAGCTCACCACCGACGGCGGCAACTAATGAAAAACTGTTTTTT.